These 29 T cell receptor beta chains were sequenced from one sample in a study of blood T cell repertoires in COVID-19. Assay: immunoSEQ multiplex PCR; the TCRdb copy retains only in-frame clones and omits some. The table shows some 54,000 clones, with 75% to 95% occurring only once. The sequenced sample consisted of peripheral blood. These receptors came from a man in his sixties with acute or convalescent COVID-19.

As concerns this clone: Germline is not matched at one junction end, which may reflect a read error. J is TRBJ2-7 and V is TRBV7-8; D may be TRBD2 (5 bases). Germline V gene data show CDR1 as SGHVS and CDR2 as FQNEAQ. The CDR3 totals 15 residues. The CDR3 sequence: CASTLDYTSSYEQYF. CDR3 coding DNA: TGTGCCAGCACCTTAGACTATACCTCCTCCTACGAGCAGTACTTC.

The chain employs TRBV29-1 and TRBJ1-1; D gene unclear. This CDR3 comprises 10 residues. The germline V and J ends were trimmed by 5 bases and 7 bases, with 8 bases remaining between them. Germline values: CDR1 SQVTM, CDR2 ANQGSEA. In nucleotides, the CDR3 is TGCAGCGTTTACGCAGGTGAAGCTTTCTTT. This encodes CSVYAGEAFF.

This chain links TRBV5-6 with TRBJ1-5; D might be TRBD1 (6 bases). Germline V CDR1 and CDR2: SGHDT, YYEEEE. The CDR3 is 15 amino acids. The V and J ends lost 4 bases and 3 bases respectively, with 14 bases between them. This CDR3 is CASSLRQANNQPQHF. In DNA, the CDR3 is TGTGCCAGCAGCCTCCGACAGGCCAACAATCAGCCCCAGCATTTT.

Only one count was recorded for this clone. The chain has TRBV4-3 and TRBJ1-1, with 8 bases lining up with TRBD1. V shed 0 bases, J shed 1 base, and the junction held 7 bases outside the gene matches. This CDR3 contains 17 residues. The germline V gene has CDR1 LGHNA and CDR2 YSLEER. The CDR3 coding sequence is TGCGCCAGCAGCCAAGAATCCGGCGGACAGGGGAACACTGAAGCTTTCTTT. Its protein is CASSQESGGQGNTEAFF.

The gene calls are TRBV4-2 and TRBJ2-1; D gene ambiguous. CDR1 is LGHNA and CDR2 is YNFKEQ in the germline V gene. The CDR3 loop spans 12 amino acids. Trimming stripped 0 bases from V and 8 bases from J, with 5 bases between. The CDR3: CASSQDRDEQFF. The CDR3 coding sequence is TGTGCCAGCAGCCAAGATCGGGATGAGCAGTTCTTC.

The gene calls are TRBV25-1 and TRBJ2-1, with 10 positions matching TRBD1. The CDR3 contains 16 residues. Losses at the gene ends were 1 base for V and 5 bases for J; bases not matched to a gene: 5. Germline CDR1 and CDR2: MGHDK and SYGVNS. CDR3 DNA sequence: TGTGCCAGCAGTGAATCTGGGACAGGGGTCAACAATGAGCAGTTCTTC. As protein: CASSESGTGVNNEQFF.

The V call is TRBV3-1 (or the pseudogene TRBV3-2), the J call TRBJ2-1, with 9 bases fitting TRBD1. V gave up 10 bases and J gave up 7 bases; unmatched junction bases: 8. Germline V gene sequence: CDR1 LGHDT, CDR2 YNNKEL (reference sequence). This CDR3 is built from 13 residues. CDR3 in amino acids: CATSDRGRNEQFF. Here the CDR3 DNA reads TGTGCCACCTCGGACAGGGGTAGGAATGAGCAGTTCTTC.

Note on this clone: Other DNA sequences in this sample translate to the same CDR3. The chain employs TRBV28 and TRBJ2-5, with 8 bases identical to TRBD1. This CDR3 has 13 residues. Germline values: CDR1 MDHEN, CDR2 SYDVKM. After removal of 6 bases from V and 1 base from J, the junction contained 1 base not matched to a gene. CDR3 coding DNA: TGTGCCAGCAGGGACAGGGTCCAAGAGACCCAGTACTTC. The encoded protein is CASRDRVQETQYF.

There are a few counts of this clone. The gene calls are TRBV2 and TRBJ2-3, with TRBD1 matching over 10 bases. Per germline, CDR1 SNHLY and CDR2 FYNNEI. The V segment lost 5 bases and the J segment 2 bases; nucleotides outside the gene matches: 4. This CDR3 contains 15 residues. The CDR3 region has the DNA TGTGCCAGCAGTACCGGGACAGGGGTCACAGATACGCAGTATTTT. It translates to CASSTGTGVTDTQYF.

The rearrangement links TRBV11-3 to TRBJ1-1; D remains ambiguous. The CDR3 is 13 residues long. Germline V gives CDR1 SGHNT, CDR2 YENEEA. V was pared by 6 bases and J by 7 bases, with 15 bases between. DNA of the CDR3: TGTGCCAGCAGTCCTCGGGGAGCTATTGAAGCTTTCTTT. It specifies CASSPRGAIEAFF.

The chain is built from TRBV5-4 and TRBJ2-7; D remains unclear. Deletions cut 4 bases from V and 2 bases from J, with 10 bases between. Per germline, CDR1 SGHNT and CDR2 YYREEE (reference sequence). The CDR3 totals 13 residues. The CDR3 region is CASSTGATYEQYF. As DNA, the CDR3 is TGTGCCAGCAGCACCGGTGCCACCTACGAGCAGTACTTC. The full variable domain, completed using reference TRBV5-4 and TRBJ2-7, is ETGVTQSPTHLIKTRGQQVTLRCSSQSGHNTVSWYQQALGQGPQFIFQYYREEENGRGNFPPRFSGLQFPNYSSELNVNALELDDSALYLCASSTGATYEQYFGPGTRLTVT.

J is TRBJ2-1 and V is TRBV4-1, with 12 bases matching TRBD2. Germline CDR1 reads MGHRA; CDR2 reads YSYEKL. The length of the CDR3 is 16 residues. V trimming: 1 base; J trimming: 8 bases; junction bases outside the gene matches: 6. The CDR3 nucleotides read TGCGCCAGCAGCCAAGTGACTAGCGGGAGTTCGGATGAGCAGTTCTTC. This sequence encodes CASSQVTSGSSDEQFF.

V gene TRBV7-6 combines with J gene TRBJ2-6, with 11 bases aligning to TRBD1. V dropped 5 bases and J dropped 1; count of bases not matched to a gene: 7. The CDR3 extends over 18 amino acids. The germline V gene encodes CDR1 SGHVS and CDR2 FNYEAQ. The CDR3 DNA is TGTGCCAGCAGCGCCCGGACAGGGGGCGCTTCTGGGGCCAACGTCCTGACTTTC. Translation: CASSARTGGASGANVLTF.

The CDR3 DNA reads TGTGCCACCAGTGATCTAAAACAGGGGTTGCGGCAGTACTTC. Encoded protein: CATSDLKQGLRQYF. The chain carries TRBV24-1 and TRBJ2-7; TRBD1 aligns across 7 bases. Germline CDR1 KGHDR, CDR2 SFDVKD. V lost 3 bases and J lost 9; bases outside the gene matches: 10. The CDR3 contains 14 residues.

The gene calls are TRBV30 and TRBJ1-2; no reliable D call. V was trimmed by 5 bases and J by 2 bases, leaving 9 bases between them. The CDR3 totals 12 residues. Germline V gene sequence: CDR1 GTSNPN, CDR2 SVGIG (reference sequence). CDR3 bases: TGTGCCTGGGAACAGAGCAACTATGGCTACACCTTC. It translates to CAWEQSNYGYTF.

The chain recombines TRBV6-6 with TRBJ2-1; 7 nucleotides match TRBD1. Germline loops: CDR1 MNHNY, CDR2 SVGAGI (reference sequence). This CDR3 has 14 residues. With V trimmed by 6 bases and J by 4 bases, 6 bases remained unmatched. The CDR3 reads CASRQPGQYNEQFF. The CDR3 coding sequence is TGTGCCAGCAGGCAACCGGGACAGTACAATGAGCAGTTCTTC.

The gene calls are TRBV4-2 and TRBJ2-2, with TRBD2 as a possible D gene (5 bases). Germline V gives CDR1 LGHNA, CDR2 YNFKEQ. The CDR3 length is 14 residues. The V and J ends lost 4 bases and 5 bases respectively, with 11 bases between them. The CDR3 nucleotides read TGTGCCAGCAGCCTCCTTTCGGGGACCGGGGAGCTGTTTTTT. Its protein is CASSLLSGTGELFF.

The chain joins TRBV3-1 (or the pseudogene TRBV3-2) to TRBJ2-7, with D possibly being TRBD1 (5 bases). CDR3 length: 16 amino acids. Deletions cut 0 bases from V and 2 bases from J, with 14 bases between. CDR1 and CDR2 (germline): LGHDT, YNNKEL (reference sequence). CDR3: CASSQDKAGYAYEQYF. The CDR3 nucleotides are TGTGCCAGCAGCCAAGATAAAGCAGGGTACGCCTACGAGCAGTACTTC.

This chain links TRBV4-2 with TRBJ1-6, with D possibly TRBD1 on 6 matching bases. There are 18 residues in the CDR3. CDR1 and CDR2 from the germline V gene are LGHNA and YNFKEQ. V lost 0 bases and J 9 bases, leaving 21 bases between the germline ends. The CDR3 bases are TGTGCCAGCAGCCAAGACCCAAGGGGGGGCCGGATTGGTTCACCCCTCCACTTT. This encodes CASSQDPRGGRIGSPLHF.

This chain connects TRBV18 to TRBJ1-4; 9 bases agree with TRBD1. CDR3 length equals 15 residues. Trimming removed 5 bases from V and 7 bases from J; junction bases left unmatched: 8. Germline V gives CDR1 KGHSH, CDR2 LQKENI. CDR3 in amino acids: CASSSNRGPGEKLFF. Here the CDR3 DNA reads TGTGCCAGCTCATCCAACAGGGGGCCCGGTGAAAAACTGTTTTTT.

The chain joins TRBV3-1 (or the pseudogene TRBV3-2) to TRBJ1-4, with D possibly matching TRBD1 (6 bases). Per germline, CDR1 LGHDT and CDR2 YNNKEL (reference sequence). CDR3 size: 14 residues. The V gene lost 0 bases and the J gene lost 10 bases, with 12 bases spanning the gap. The CDR3, as DNA: TGTGCCAGCAGCCAAGATCACAGGGATAGAAAACTGTTTTTT. Protein product: CASSQDHRDRKLFF.

This clone was detected a few times. The chain carries TRBV11-3 and TRBJ2-1; TRBD2 matches 8 bases. Trimming at V came to 1 base and at J to 2 bases, leaving 4 bases not matched to a gene. The CDR3 covers 16 residues. Germline V gene data show CDR1 as SGHNT and CDR2 as YENEEA. In nucleotides, the CDR3 is TGTGCCAGCAGCTTAGGGCTAGCGGGCACCTACAATGAGCAGTTCTTC. Amino acid sequence: CASSLGLAGTYNEQFF.

The CDR3 here is CASRWTGENQPQHF. The CDR3 DNA reads as TGTGCCAGCAGGTGGACAGGGGAGAATCAGCCCCAGCATTTT. This chain joins TRBV28 and TRBJ1-5; 9 bases line up with TRBD1. This CDR3 has 14 amino acids. V shed 6 bases, J shed 4 bases, and the junction held 4 bases outside the gene matches. Germline CDR1 and CDR2: MDHEN and SYDVKM.

In the case of this clone: The sample contains more than one DNA sequence encoding this CDR3. The rearrangement uses TRBV6-2 or TRBV6-3 and TRBJ2-5; 12 bases line up with TRBD2. Germline V CDR1 and CDR2: MNHEY, SVGEGT. The ends lost 2 bases at V and 2 bases at J; junction bases unmatched: 3. This CDR3 comprises 16 residues. The DNA for the CDR3 is TGTGCCAGCAGTTACCCTGGGACTAGCGGGCAAGAGACCCAGTACTTC. Translating it yields CASSYPGTSGQETQYF.

The CDR3 coding sequence is TGTGCCAGCAGTGAGGCGACTAGCGCAGATACGCAGTATTTT. It codes for CASSEATSADTQYF. The J gene is TRBJ2-3, the V gene TRBV25-1, with 8 bases aligning to TRBD2. CDR3 length: 14 residues. V lost 3 bases to trimming and J lost 4 bases; unmatched junction nucleotides: 3. CDR1 and CDR2 (germline): MGHDK, SYGVNS.

In regard to this clone: At one boundary the junction diverges from the germline segment, which might be a read error. CDR3 in amino acids: CASSKDTQYF. DNA of the CDR3: TGTGCCAGCAGCAAAGATACGCAGTATTTT. The V and J genes are TRBV2 and TRBJ2-3; D ambiguous. The CDR3 covers 10 residues. Germline CDR1 and CDR2: SNHLY and FYNNEI.

This chain links TRBV7-6 with TRBJ2-7; 12 bases are a match to TRBD2. CDR3 length equals 17 residues. Trimming took 6 bases from V and 6 from J; bases not matched to a gene: 15. Germline V gene lookup returns CDR1 SGHVS and CDR2 FNYEAQ. The CDR3 nucleotides read TGTGCCAGCAGTTACCAGACTAGCGGGAGTCTTTTGATCGAGCAGTACTTC. Its protein product is CASSYQTSGSLLIEQYF.

This sequence joins TRBV6-4 and TRBJ2-3; 7 nucleotides align to TRBD2. CDR3 length: 19 amino acids. With V trimmed by 2 bases and J by 0 bases, 14 bases remained unmatched. Germline loops: CDR1 MRHNA, CDR2 SNTAGT. The CDR3 DNA reads TGTGCCAGCAGTGACCCGGAGCGGGAATCGAGGGGAAGCACAGATACGCAGTATTTT. Translating it yields CASSDPERESRGSTDTQYF.

The chain carries TRBV5-1 and TRBJ1-4; TRBD1 is a possible D gene (6 bases). CDR1 and CDR2 from the germline V gene are SGHRS and YFSETQ. The CDR3 loop spans 15 amino acids. V shed 7 bases and J shed 0 bases, with 13 bases lying between them. The DNA for the CDR3 is TGCGCCAGCCGCAGGGGTTCCGCAACTAATGAAAAACTGTTTTTT. This codes for CASRRGSATNEKLFF.